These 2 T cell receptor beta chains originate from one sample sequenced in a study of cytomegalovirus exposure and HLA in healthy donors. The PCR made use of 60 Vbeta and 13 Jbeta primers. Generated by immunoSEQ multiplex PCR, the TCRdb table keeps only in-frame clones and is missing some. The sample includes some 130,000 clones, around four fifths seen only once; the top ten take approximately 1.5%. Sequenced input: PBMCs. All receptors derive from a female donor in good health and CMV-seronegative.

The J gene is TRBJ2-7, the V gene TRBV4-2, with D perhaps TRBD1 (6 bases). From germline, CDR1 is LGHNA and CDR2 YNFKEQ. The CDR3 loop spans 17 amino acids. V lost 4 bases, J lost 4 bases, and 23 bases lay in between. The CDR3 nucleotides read TGTGCCAGCAGCCTCAGGGGACGAGGGGAGCAGGGTTACGAGCAGTACTTC. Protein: CASSLRGRGEQGYEQYF.

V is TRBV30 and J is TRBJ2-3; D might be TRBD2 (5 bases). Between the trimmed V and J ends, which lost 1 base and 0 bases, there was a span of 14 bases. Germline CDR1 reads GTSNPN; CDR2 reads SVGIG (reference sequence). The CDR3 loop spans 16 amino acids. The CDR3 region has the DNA TGTGCCTGGAGTGCAGGTAGAGCGGTAAGCACAGATACGCAGTATTTT. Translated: CAWSAGRAVSTDTQYF.